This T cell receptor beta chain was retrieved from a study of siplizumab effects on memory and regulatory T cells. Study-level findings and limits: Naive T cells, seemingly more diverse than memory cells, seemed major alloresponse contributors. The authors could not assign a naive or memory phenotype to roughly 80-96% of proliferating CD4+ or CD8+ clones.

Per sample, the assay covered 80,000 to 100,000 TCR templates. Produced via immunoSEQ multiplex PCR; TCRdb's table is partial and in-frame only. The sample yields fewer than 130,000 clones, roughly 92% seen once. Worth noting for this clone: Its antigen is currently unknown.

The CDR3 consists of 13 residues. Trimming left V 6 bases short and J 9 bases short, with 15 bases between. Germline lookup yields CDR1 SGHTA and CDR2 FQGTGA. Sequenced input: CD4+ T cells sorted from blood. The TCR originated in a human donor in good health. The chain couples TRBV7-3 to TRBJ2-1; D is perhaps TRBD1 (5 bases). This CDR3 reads CASRPAPGAEQFF. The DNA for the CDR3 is TGTGCCAGCAGACCGGCGCCTGGGGCTGAGCAGTTCTTC. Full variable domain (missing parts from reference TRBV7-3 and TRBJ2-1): GAGVSQTPSNKVTEKGKYVELRCDPISGHTALYWYRQSLGQGPEFLIYFQGTGAADDSGLPNDRFFAVRPEGSVSTLKIQRTERGDSAVYLCASRPAPGAEQFFGPGTRLTVL.